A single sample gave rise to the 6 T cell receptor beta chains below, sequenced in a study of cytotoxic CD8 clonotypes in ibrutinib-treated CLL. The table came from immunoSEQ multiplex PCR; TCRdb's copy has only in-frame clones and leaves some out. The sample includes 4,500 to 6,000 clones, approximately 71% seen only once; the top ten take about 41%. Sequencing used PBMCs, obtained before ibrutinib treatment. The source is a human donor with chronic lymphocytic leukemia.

In DNA form, the CDR3 reads TGTGCCTGGAGTGTACCAGGGTGGGACTATGGCTACACCTTC. Protein: CAWSVPGWDYGYTF. The chain recombines TRBV30 with TRBJ1-2, with D perhaps matching TRBD1 (5 bases). CDR3 length equals 14 residues. Germline values: CDR1 GTSNPN, CDR2 SVGIG (reference sequence). V lost 0 bases and J lost 3, with 11 bases in between.

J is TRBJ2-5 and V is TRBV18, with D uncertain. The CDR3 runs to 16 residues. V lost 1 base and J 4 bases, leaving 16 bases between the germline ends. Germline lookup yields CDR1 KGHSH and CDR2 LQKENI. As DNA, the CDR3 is TGTGCCAGCTCACCACAGGGTCCAGGCCTAGGAGAGACCCAGTACTTC. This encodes CASSPQGPGLGETQYF. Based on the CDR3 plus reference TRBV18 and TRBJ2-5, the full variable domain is NAGVMQNPRHLVRRRGQEARLRCSPMKGHSHVYWYRQLPEEGLKFMVYLQKENIIDESGMPKERFSAEFPKEGPSILRIQQVVRGDSAAYFCASSPQGPGLGETQYFGPGTRLLVL.

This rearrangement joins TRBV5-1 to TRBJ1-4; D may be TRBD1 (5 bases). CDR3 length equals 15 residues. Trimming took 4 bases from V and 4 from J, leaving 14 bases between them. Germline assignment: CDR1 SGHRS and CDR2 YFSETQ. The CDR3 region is CASSLSGRDNEKLFF. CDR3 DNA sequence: TGCGCCAGCAGCCTATCGGGACGCGATAATGAAAAACTGTTTTTT.

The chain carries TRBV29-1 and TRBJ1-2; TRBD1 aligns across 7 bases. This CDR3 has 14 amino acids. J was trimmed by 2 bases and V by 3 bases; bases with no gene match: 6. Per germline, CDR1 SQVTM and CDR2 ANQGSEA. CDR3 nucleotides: TGCAGCGTTGAGGCAGGGGGAAAAAACTATGGCTACACCTTC. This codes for CSVEAGGKNYGYTF.

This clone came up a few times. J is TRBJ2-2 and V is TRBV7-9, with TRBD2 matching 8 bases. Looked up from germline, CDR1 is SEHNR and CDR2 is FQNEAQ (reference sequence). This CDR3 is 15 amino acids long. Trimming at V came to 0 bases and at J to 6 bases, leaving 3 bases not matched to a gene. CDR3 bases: TGTGCCAGCAGCTTAGCCGGGGGGGCATCCGGGGAGCTGTTTTTT. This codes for CASSLAGGASGELFF.

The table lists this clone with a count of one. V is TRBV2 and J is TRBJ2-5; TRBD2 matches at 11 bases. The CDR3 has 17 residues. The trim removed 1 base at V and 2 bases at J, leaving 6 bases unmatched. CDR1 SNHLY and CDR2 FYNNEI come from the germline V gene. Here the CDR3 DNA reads TGTGCCAGCAGTGAAGGGCTAGCGGGGGGACCTCAAGAGACCCAGTACTTC. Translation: CASSEGLAGGPQETQYF.